This T cell receptor (beta chain) was recorded in a study of T cell changes during pregnancy in multiple sclerosis. TCRdb's copy holds only in-frame clones and misses some; the assay was immunoSEQ multiplex PCR. The data hold about 40,000 clones, with almost 95% observed a single time. This CDR3 is 14 amino acids long. Germline V CDR1 and CDR2: SGDLS, YYNGEE. Trimming stripped 4 bases from V and 3 bases from J, with 13 bases between. The chain couples TRBV9 to TRBJ1-2; D perhaps matches TRBD1 (6 bases). This TCR derives from a female donor with multiple sclerosis, enrolled in a pregnancy study. Source: CD4+ T cells from peripheral blood mononuclear cells, taken before pregnancy. CDR3 in DNA: TGTGCCAGCAGCCAAGGGGGGGGCGACTATGGCTACACCTTC. As protein: CASSQGGGDYGYTF. Together with reference TRBV9 and TRBJ1-2, the CDR3 gives the full variable domain: DSGVTQTPKHLITATGQRVTLRCSPRSGDLSVYWYQQSLDQGLQFLIQYYNGEERAKGNILERFSAQQFPDLHSELNLSSLELGDSALYFCASSQGGGDYGYTFGSGTRLTVV.